Listed below are T cell receptor beta chains from one sample, sequenced in a study of T-cell memory formation after mild COVID-19. Using its own MiXCR run on the 5' RACE reads, TCRdb lists one record per CDR3 protein. The sample contains approximately 100,000 distinct CDR3 sequences, around 10% of which appear only once. Sequences were obtained from PBMCs or a T cell subset sorted from them (not recorded which). These receptor sequences come from a man in his late teens or twenties who had mild COVID-19 (a few samples of this study predate the infection). Cell type and time point are not known. CDR3s include the opening cysteine and the closing phenylalanine or tryptophan. Each record gives: clone size, J gene, D gene, V gene, CDR3 DNA, CDR3 protein. D genes are given only for firm matches. Not every row has a clone size; where given, it reads once, few, many or a size class.

>-|TRBJ2-2|-|TRBV7-9
TGTGCCAGCAGGTCAAGAGAGACCACCGGGGAGCTGTTTTTT
CASRSRETTGELFF
>few|TRBJ2-1|TRBD2|TRBV4-1
TGCGCCAGCAGCTCCGGGACTAGCGGTTACAATGAGCAGTTCTTC
CASSSGTSGYNEQFF
>-|TRBJ1-6|-|TRBV5-1
TGCGCCAGCAGCGAGGGATTGGGCCTGAATTCACCCCTCCACTTT
CASSEGLGLNSPLHF
>-|TRBJ1-2|-|TRBV29-1
TGCAGCGTTGAGGGGGACCATGGCTACACCTTC
CSVEGDHGYTF
>-|TRBJ2-6|-|TRBV7-9
TGTGCCAGCAGGTACAACAGGGATTCTGGGGCCAACGTCCTGACTTTC
CASRYNRDSGANVLTF
>few|TRBJ2-3|TRBD1|TRBV5-1
TGCGCCAGCAGCTCCGGACAGGGGGCAGATACGCAGTATTTT
CASSSGQGADTQYF
>many|TRBJ2-1|-|TRBV4-3
TGCGCCAGCAGCCAAGAAAGGGGAAGGCAAGACGAGCAGTTCTTC
CASSQERGRQDEQFF
>-|TRBJ2-1|TRBD2|TRBV7-2
TGTGCCAGCAGCGCGGGACTAGCGGGGGGGCTTTCGGATGAGCAGTTCTTC
CASSAGLAGGLSDEQFF
>few|TRBJ2-1|-|TRBV29-1
TGCAGCGTTTTTGGCAGGCAATCGGACAATGAGCAGTTCTTC
CSVFGRQSDNEQFF
>few|TRBJ2-7|TRBD2|TRBV29-1
TGCAGCGTTGAAGGGCCAGCGGGGGGGGAAAGGACCTCCTACGAGCAGTACTTC
CSVEGPAGGERTSYEQYF
>-|TRBJ1-5|TRBD1|TRBV28
TGTGCCAGCAGGGAACAGGGGGCGAGTAATCAGCCCCAGCATTTT
CASREQGASNQPQHF
>few|TRBJ2-2|-|TRBV7-6
TGTGCCAGCAGCTCGAGGCAGGGGACCGGGGAGCTGTTTTTT
CASSSRQGTGELFF
>few|TRBJ2-3|TRBD1|TRBV20-1
TGCAGTGGGGACAGATACACAGATACGCAGTATTTT
CSGDRYTDTQYF
>-|TRBJ2-7|-|TRBV9
TGTGCCAGCAGCGTTGGAGGGGGTGCCTACGAGCAGTACTTC
CASSVGGGAYEQYF
>few|TRBJ2-7|-|TRBV6-2/TRBV6-3
TGTGCCAGCAGTTATTTTCGGACCTCCTACGAGCAGTACTTC
CASSYFRTSYEQYF
>-|TRBJ2-5|-|TRBV6-5
TGTGCCAGCAGAGAGGGGGGGGAGACCCAGTACTTC
CASREGGETQYF
>many|TRBJ2-1|-|TRBV11-2
TGTGCCAGCAGCTTAGTCCACAATGAGCAGTTCTTC
CASSLVHNEQFF
>few|TRBJ1-2|-|TRBV24-1
TGTGCCACCAGTGACCTCGACAGTGGGGGAAACTATGGCTACACCTTC
CATSDLDSGGNYGYTF
>-|TRBJ2-1|TRBD2|TRBV3-1
TGTGCCAGCAGCCATATTACTAGCGGGGGCCCCCACAATGAGCAGTTCTTC
CASSHITSGGPHNEQFF
>-|TRBJ2-5|-|TRBV25-1
TGTGCCAGCAGTGATATGCAGGGCGGGGAGACCCAGTACTTC
CASSDMQGGETQYF
>-|TRBJ2-7|TRBD2|TRBV3-1
TGTGCCAGCAGCTTTTGGACTAGCGGGGGCCACGAGCAGTACTTC
CASSFWTSGGHEQYF
>few|TRBJ1-2|-|TRBV27
TGTGCCAGCAGTTTTGGGCAGGGTGGCTACACCTTC
CASSFGQGGYTF
>few|TRBJ2-7|TRBD1|TRBV15
TGTGCCACCAGCAAACCGGGACAGGAGACCTACGAGCAGTACTTC
CATSKPGQETYEQYF
>few|TRBJ1-1|TRBD1|TRBV5-1
TGCGCCAGCAGCTTGGCTCCCCCCTCGACAGGGGGAAACACTGAAGCTTTCTTT
CASSLAPPSTGGNTEAFF
>-|TRBJ2-3|-|TRBV12-3/TRBV12-4
TGTGCCAGCACTTACAGGGGGGGAACCTATACGCAGTATTTT
CASTYRGGTYTQYF
>-|TRBJ2-3|TRBD1|TRBV5-6
TGTGCCAGCAGCTTGCCGGTTGCCGTGGACAGGGCCGCAGATACGCAGTATTTT
CASSLPVAVDRAADTQYF
>-|TRBJ1-1|TRBD1|TRBV7-2
TGTGCCAGCAGCGCGGACAGGGGAACTGAAGCTTTCTTT
CASSADRGTEAFF